Below, 32 T cell receptor beta chains from the same sample are listed, as sequenced in a study of blood T cell repertoires in COVID-19. TCRdb's table, derived via immunoSEQ multiplex PCR, lists solely in-frame clones and lacks some. The data hold roughly 100,000 clones, with around 84% observed a single time. The sample comprised peripheral blood. These receptors were collected from a human donor in a cohort sampled during active COVID-19.

This sequence joins TRBV9 and TRBJ2-7; the D gene is possibly TRBD1 (6 bases). The CDR3 loop spans 14 amino acids. Germline CDR1 and CDR2: SGDLS and YYNGEE. V was trimmed by 4 bases and J by 2 bases, leaving 13 bases between them. The CDR3, as DNA: TGTGCCAGCAGCCCATCAGGGGACCCCTACGAGCAGTACTTC. Encoded protein: CASSPSGDPYEQYF.

This chain links TRBV28 with TRBJ2-7; 10 bases align to TRBD1. The germline CDR1 and CDR2 sequences are MDHEN and SYDVKM. Trimming at V came to 5 bases and at J to 4 bases, leaving 8 bases not matched to a gene. This CDR3 contains 15 residues. The DNA of the CDR3 is TGTGCCAGCAGTCCCCACGGGACAGGGGAGTACGAGCAGTACTTC. Its protein is CASSPHGTGEYEQYF. Combining the CDR3 with reference TRBV28 and TRBJ2-7 gives the whole variable domain DVKVTQSSRYLVKRTGEKVFLECVQDMDHENMFWYRQDPGLGLRLIYFSYDVKMKEKGDIPEGYSVSREKKERFSLILESASTNQTSMYLCASSPHGTGEYEQYFGPGTRLTVT.

This chain connects TRBV4-1 to TRBJ1-2; D not certain. Deletions cut 1 base from V and 8 bases from J, with 17 bases between. The CDR3 runs 15 residues. Germline-derived CDR1 and CDR2 are MGHRA and YSYEKL. CDR3 DNA: TGCGCCAGCAGCCAAGTCGTGAGGACGGCGGGCGGCTACACCTTC. This codes for CASSQVVRTAGGYTF.

This rearrangement joins TRBV3-1 (or the pseudogene TRBV3-2) to TRBJ1-3; D is unresolved. CDR1 and CDR2 (germline): LGHDT, YNNKEL (reference sequence). Trimming stripped 1 base from V and 3 bases from J, with 19 bases between. The CDR3 is made up of 18 amino acids. CDR3 sequence reads: CASSQVVGGERVGNTIYF. The DNA for the CDR3 is TGTGCCAGCAGCCAAGTGGTTGGCGGGGAAAGGGTTGGAAACACCATATATTTT.

The chain links TRBV9 to TRBJ1-1; D might be TRBD1 (6 bases). Germline-derived CDR1 and CDR2 are SGDLS and YYNGEE. The CDR3 runs to 15 residues. V lost 3 bases and J 4 bases, leaving 16 bases between the germline ends. The CDR3 bases are TGTGCCAGCAGCGATACAGGGTTGGTGGTCACTGAAGCTTTCTTT. Protein sequence: CASSDTGLVVTEAFF.

The gene calls are TRBV28 and TRBJ2-3; the D is unclear. Trimming removed 3 bases at V and 4 bases at J, with 5 bases between. CDR1 is MDHEN, CDR2 SYDVKM, per germline. The CDR3 totals 12 residues. In nucleotides, the CDR3 is TGTGCCAGCAGTTTGCAGGCAGATACGCAGTATTTT. As protein: CASSLQADTQYF.

V and J are TRBV2 and TRBJ1-1; D is possibly TRBD1 (5 bases). Germline V gives CDR1 SNHLY, CDR2 FYNNEI. V was shortened by 5 bases and J by 1 base, with 20 bases between the two germline ends. The CDR3 covers 17 residues. This chain's CDR3 is CASSPLGLWGENTEAFF. CDR3 nucleotides: TGTGCCAGCAGTCCCCTGGGGCTTTGGGGGGAGAACACTGAAGCTTTCTTT.

The rearrangement joins TRBV6-4 to TRBJ2-1; a weak D match, TRBD2 (6 bases). CDR3 size: 15 residues. V lost 3 bases and J lost 10, with 19 bases in between. Germline V gene lookup returns CDR1 MRHNA and CDR2 SNTAGT. The CDR3: CASSERDGGHWEQFF. The CDR3 nucleotides are TGTGCCAGCAGTGAGCGGGACGGCGGACATTGGGAGCAGTTCTTC.

The J gene is TRBJ1-2, the V gene TRBV7-9; 10 positions agree with TRBD1. The CDR3 runs 15 residues. V lost 4 bases, J lost 5 bases, and 7 bases stayed unmatched. CDR1 is SEHNR and CDR2 is FQNEAQ in the germline V gene (reference sequence). This CDR3 is CASSSPGTGDYGYTF. The CDR3 nucleotides are TGTGCCAGCAGCTCGCCAGGGACAGGGGATTATGGCTACACCTTC.

V and J are TRBV9 and TRBJ2-3; 12 nucleotides align to TRBD2. Unmatched junction bases numbered 5, after V lost 4 bases and J lost 5 bases. The CDR3 is 15 residues long. CDR1 is SGDLS, CDR2 YYNGEE, per germline. CDR3 region: CASSPTGLAGDTQYF. CDR3 DNA sequence: TGTGCCAGCAGCCCCACGGGACTAGCGGGAGATACGCAGTATTTT.

V gene TRBV28 combines with J gene TRBJ1-6; 10 bases align to TRBD1. This CDR3 spans 17 amino acids. V was clipped by 7 bases and J by 7 bases; unmatched bases: 13. Germline V gene lookup returns CDR1 MDHEN and CDR2 SYDVKM. DNA of the CDR3: TGTGCCAGCACCAAAGGGGGGGGACAGGGGAGGAATTCACCCCTCCACTTT. Translation: CASTKGGGQGRNSPLHF.

The chain joins TRBV5-1 to TRBJ1-2, with 7 nucleotides matching TRBD1. CDR1 is SGHRS and CDR2 is YFSETQ in the germline V gene. The ends lost 0 bases at V and 8 bases at J; junction bases unmatched: 10. The CDR3 length is 15 residues. The CDR3 region has the DNA TGCGCCAGCAGCTTGGAATCGACAGGGCAGAGAGGCTACACCTTC. Its protein product is CASSLESTGQRGYTF.

The chain links TRBV3-1 (or the pseudogene TRBV3-2) to TRBJ2-3; 10 bases fit TRBD2. Germline V CDR1 and CDR2: LGHDT, YNNKEL (reference sequence). CDR3 length: 17 amino acids. V gave up 1 base and J gave up 2 bases; unmatched junction bases: 6. The CDR3 DNA reads as TGTGCCAGCAGCCAAGTAATCACTAGCGGGGCCACAGATACGCAGTATTTT. This translates into CASSQVITSGATDTQYF.

This clone appeared a single time. Here the CDR3 reads CASRPNRDRNSPLHF. CDR3 bases: TGTGCCAGCAGGCCGAACCGGGACAGGAATTCACCCCTCCACTTT. V gene TRBV6-6 combines with J gene TRBJ1-6; 8 bases map to TRBD1. Germline CDR1 reads MNHNY; CDR2 reads SVGAGI (reference sequence). Unmatched junction bases numbered 8, after V lost 6 bases and J lost 7 bases. The CDR3 spans 15 residues.

The V gene is TRBV5-1, the J gene TRBJ2-1; D unclear. The CDR3 sequence is 16 residues long. V lost 4 bases and J 4 bases, leaving 18 bases between the germline ends. Germline CDR1 is SGHRS and CDR2 is YFSETQ. The CDR3 DNA reads TGCGCCAGCAGCCAGTCTCTCCCTCCCCCATACAATGAGCAGTTCTTC. Its translation: CASSQSLPPPYNEQFF.

The gene calls are TRBV14 and TRBJ1-1; D uncertain. The V and J ends lost 1 base and 0 bases respectively, with 9 bases between them. The CDR3 spans 15 residues. In germline, CDR1 is SGHDN, CDR2 FVKESK. CDR3 protein: CASSQGVLLNTEAFF. The CDR3, as DNA: TGTGCCAGCAGCCAAGGTGTCCTCCTGAACACTGAAGCTTTCTTT.

This rearrangement joins TRBV7-6 to TRBJ2-7, with 7 bases matching TRBD1. The CDR3 has 13 residues. Germline V gene data show CDR1 as SGHVS and CDR2 as FNYEAQ. V dropped 3 bases and J dropped 7; count of bases not matched to a gene: 6. The CDR3, as DNA: TGTGCCAGCAGCTTCCGACAGGGCGATGAGCAGTACTTC. It translates to CASSFRQGDEQYF.

The V gene is TRBV3-1 (or the pseudogene TRBV3-2), the J gene TRBJ2-1; 7 bases match TRBD2. This CDR3 is built from 14 residues. J lost 6 bases, V lost 3 bases, and 5 bases had no gene match. In germline, CDR1 is LGHDT, CDR2 YNNKEL (reference sequence). CDR3 sequence: CASSHYTSANEQFF. CDR3 nucleotide sequence: TGTGCCAGCAGCCACTATACTAGCGCCAATGAGCAGTTCTTC.

The chain carries TRBV6-5 and TRBJ2-1, with a weak D call TRBD2 (5 bases). This CDR3 is built from 14 residues. Germline V gene sequence: CDR1 MNHEY, CDR2 SVGAGI. V was trimmed by 3 bases and J by 10 bases, leaving 16 bases between them. The CDR3 nucleotides read TGTGCCAGCAGTTATTCCGGGGTATCCGGAGAGCAGTTCTTC. Translating gives CASSYSGVSGEQFF.

This chain connects TRBV9 to TRBJ2-7; D is uncertain. V gave up 0 bases and J gave up 2 bases, with 6 bases separating them. The CDR3 contains 13 residues. Germline assignment: CDR1 SGDLS and CDR2 YYNGEE. CDR3 sequence (DNA): TGTGCCAGCAGCGTAGGGCCAGCCTACGAGCAGTACTTC. Protein: CASSVGPAYEQYF.

The V and J genes are TRBV27 and TRBJ2-5, with a possible D match to TRBD2 (6 bases). The CDR3 covers 13 residues. The germline CDR1 and CDR2 sequences are MNHEY and SMNVEV (reference sequence). The V gene lost 2 bases and the J gene lost 7 bases, with 11 bases spanning the gap. CDR3: CASSLAGGGTQYF. DNA for the CDR3: TGTGCCAGCAGTTTAGCCGGGGGAGGGACCCAGTACTTC.

CDR3 sequence reads: CAWSVQGSQPQHF. The CDR3 nucleotides read TGTGCCTGGAGTGTACAGGGGAGTCAGCCCCAGCATTTT. The genes are TRBV30 and TRBJ1-5; 7 bases map to TRBD1. Germline-derived CDR1 and CDR2 are GTSNPN and SVGIG (reference sequence). The CDR3 has 13 residues. V was clipped by 0 bases and J by 6 bases; unmatched bases: 2.

This rearrangement joins TRBV21-1 to TRBJ1-6; TRBD1, the table's D call, lacks a check against the DNA. TRBV21-1 is tagged as a pseudogene. The CDR3 runs 19 residues. The CDR3 DNA follows: TGTGCCAGCAGCCACCGGGACAGGGATTTGAGCTCCTATAATTCACCCCTCCACTTT. This codes for CASSHRDRDLSSYNSPLHF.

This clone came up once. The rearrangement uses TRBV6-6 and TRBJ2-3; D is perhaps TRBD1 (5 bases). Germline V gene data show CDR1 as MNHNY and CDR2 as SVGAGI (reference sequence). Trimming cost V 7 bases and J 2 bases, with 7 bases left between them. The CDR3 has 12 amino acids. Written as DNA, the CDR3 is TGTGCCAGCAAAGGGGACACAGATACGCAGTATTTT. Residues: CASKGDTDTQYF.

The chain is built from TRBV3-1 (or the pseudogene TRBV3-2) and TRBJ2-7, with 7 bases aligning to TRBD1. CDR1 is LGHDT, CDR2 YNNKEL, per germline (reference sequence). Unmatched junction bases numbered 13, after V lost 1 base and J lost 4 bases. The CDR3 is 17 residues long. CDR3: CASSQGPSGTAVYEQYF. The CDR3 nucleotides read TGTGCCAGCAGCCAAGGGCCTTCCGGGACAGCTGTTTACGAGCAGTACTTC.

This clone showed up just a few times. The V and J genes are TRBV20-1 and TRBJ2-1; 8 bases are shared with TRBD1. Germline CDR1 reads DFQATT; CDR2 reads SNEGSKA (reference sequence). This CDR3 is built from 11 residues. V lost 3 bases to trimming and J lost 12 bases; unmatched junction nucleotides: 4. In DNA form, the CDR3 reads TGCAGTGCTAGTCGGACAGGGTTGCAGTTCTTC. Translating gives CSASRTGLQFF.

This clone occurred a few times. The chain links TRBV7-9 to TRBJ2-3; perhaps TRBD1 as D (5 bases). CDR3 length: 14 amino acids. The germline V gene has CDR1 SEHNR and CDR2 FQNEAQ (reference sequence). V gave up 6 bases and J gave up 2 bases, with 12 bases separating them. The CDR3 spells CASRPWTYTDTQYF. The CDR3 DNA sequence: TGTGCCAGCAGACCTTGGACATACACAGATACGCAGTATTTT.

CDR3 in amino acids: CASSYLGQFSDEQYF. The CDR3 nucleotides are TGTGCCAGCAGTTACTTGGGACAGTTCTCGGACGAGCAGTACTTC. This sequence joins TRBV6-5 and TRBJ2-7, with TRBD1 identical over 7 bases. V trimming: 1 base; J trimming: 5 bases; junction bases outside the gene matches: 8. Germline CDR1 MNHEY, CDR2 SVGAGI. The CDR3 contains 15 residues.

The chain couples TRBV28 to TRBJ2-4, with 7 bases lining up with TRBD2. Losses at the gene ends were 6 bases for V and 0 bases for J; bases not matched to a gene: 11. The CDR3 runs to 17 residues. Germline V gives CDR1 MDHEN, CDR2 SYDVKM. The DNA of the CDR3 is TGTGCCAGCAGCCGCGGCGGGGGTATTCTAGCCAAAAACATTCAGTACTTC. It translates to CASSRGGGILAKNIQYF.

The chain employs TRBV4-2 and TRBJ2-4, with D hard to call. The CDR3 runs to 16 residues. The germline V gene encodes CDR1 LGHNA and CDR2 YNFKEQ. With 0 bases removed from V and 0 bases from J, the gap between germline ends came to 9 bases. The CDR3 nucleotides are TGTGCCAGCAGCCAAGATGAAGCGTCAGCCAAAAACATTCAGTACTTC. This codes for CASSQDEASAKNIQYF.

The V call is TRBV6-5, the J call TRBJ1-3; D not resolved. The V and J ends lost 6 bases and 3 bases respectively, with 9 bases between them. The germline gives CDR1 MNHEY, CDR2 SVGAGI. This CDR3 is 13 amino acids long. The CDR3 nucleotides are TGTGCCAGCAGACTCTCGGGTGGAAACACCATATATTTT. Translating it yields CASRLSGGNTIYF.

This sequence joins TRBV6-5 and TRBJ1-1, with a weak D call TRBD1 (6 bases). The CDR3 has 15 residues. The V and J ends lost 6 bases and 1 base respectively, with 15 bases between them. Germline CDR1 is MNHEY and CDR2 is SVGAGI. CDR3 nucleotide sequence: TGTGCCAGCAGGGCCGCAGGGGCCCAGAACACTGAAGCTTTCTTT. Translation gives CASRAAGAQNTEAFF.